The rows below give T cell receptor beta chains drawn from one sample of a study of cytomegalovirus exposure and HLA in healthy donors. Clones were read by immunoSEQ multiplex PCR, and TCRdb kept only the in-frame ones, dropping some. The sample lists about 160,000 clones; roughly 80% were seen once. The sequencing input was PBMCs. Source of these receptors: a man younger than 30 in good health and CMV-seronegative. Each CDR3 is given with its conserved first and last residue. The D gene is left open where the match is weak. Size is omitted from some rows. Given values are once, few, many or a class for expanded clones.

J gene | V gene | D gene | clone size | CDR3 DNA | CDR3 protein
TRBJ2-4 | TRBV28 | - | - | TGTGCCAGCAGTTTTCCGGGGTCAGCCAAAAACATTCAGTACTTC | CASSFPGSAKNIQYF
TRBJ2-7 | TRBV27 | - | - | TGTGCCAGCAAGGACATGGCCGCCTACGAGCAGTACTTC | CASKDMAAYEQYF
TRBJ2-7 | TRBV21-1 | - | - | TGTGCCAGCAGCAAGCCCCGTGGGGAGCGGGGGGTACTCTACGAGCAGTACTTC | CASSKPRGERGVLYEQYF
TRBJ1-1 | TRBV7-8 | - | - | TGTGCCAGCAGCTTAGGGTTGGGGCGGTACACTGAAGCTTTCTTT | CASSLGLGRYTEAFF
TRBJ2-3 | TRBV4-1 | - | - | TGCGCCAGCAGCCAACCGGACTACCCCCGCGGCACAGATACGCAGTATTTT | CASSQPDYPRGTDTQYF
TRBJ2-7 | TRBV6-1 | TRBD1 | - | TGTGCCAGCAGGGGGGACAGCTCCTACGAGCAGTACTTC | CASRGDSSYEQYF
TRBJ1-2 | TRBV5-6 | - | - | TGTGCCAGCAGCTTGTCCATGAGTGGCTACACCTTC | CASSLSMSGYTF
TRBJ1-1 | TRBV5-1 | - | few | TGCGCCAGCAGCGACCCGGGAGGGGGGGTCACTGAAGCTTTCTTT | CASSDPGGGVTEAFF
TRBJ2-1 | TRBV27 | TRBD2 | many | TGTGCCAGCAGTTTAGGTAGCGGGAATGATGAGCAGTTCTTC | CASSLGSGNDEQFF
TRBJ2-7 | TRBV4-3 | - | - | TGCGCCAGCAGCCAAGAGGCCCACGGGACTGATCCGTACGAGCAGTACTTC | CASSQEAHGTDPYEQYF
TRBJ2-7 | TRBV29-1 | TRBD2 | - | TGCAGCGCGTTGACTAGCGCCTACGAGCAGTACTTC | CSALTSAYEQYF
TRBJ2-7 | TRBV27 | - | - | TGTGCCAGCAGTTTACAACTGGGACTCCAATCGTACTTC | CASSLQLGLQSYF
TRBJ2-7 | TRBV2 | TRBD1 | - | TGTGCCAGCAGTGCGGACAGGCTCGTCTCCTACGAGCAGTACTTC | CASSADRLVSYEQYF
TRBJ1-3 | TRBV18 | TRBD1 | - | TGTGCCAGCTCACCACCGCGGGGACAGAGCTCTGGAAACACCATATATTTT | CASSPPRGQSSGNTIYF
TRBJ2-7 | TRBV6-5 | TRBD1 | - | TGTGCCAGCAGTACACCGGGACAGCCCTACGAGCAGTACTTC | CASSTPGQPYEQYF
TRBJ1-6 | TRBV19 | TRBD1 | - | TGTGCCAGTAGTATCGACAGGGGGCCGGATTCACCCCTCCACTTT | CASSIDRGPDSPLHF
TRBJ1-6 | TRBV9 | - | once | TGTGCCAGCAGCGCCGGACAGAGCAATTCACCCCTCCACTTT | CASSAGQSNSPLHF
TRBJ1-1 | TRBV5-6 | - | - | TGTGCCAGCAGCTTGGCCGGGGGGAACACTGAAGCTTTCTTT | CASSLAGGNTEAFF
TRBJ2-3 | TRBV7-9 | TRBD1 | - | TGTGCCAGCAGCCACGGGGACAGGGATGTCGGAGATACGCAGTATTTT | CASSHGDRDVGDTQYF
TRBJ2-7 | TRBV28 | TRBD1 | once | TGTGCCAGCAAACCCCCGGGACAGGGGGCTGGAGGCTCCTACGAGCAGTACTTC | CASKPPGQGAGGSYEQYF
TRBJ2-1 | TRBV29-1 | - | - | TGCAGCGTTACGACAGCCTCCTACAATGAGCAGTTCTTC | CSVTTASYNEQFF
TRBJ1-1 | TRBV4-1 | TRBD1 | - | TGCGCCAGCAGGGGTGACAGGGACACTGAAGCTTTCTTT | CASRGDRDTEAFF
TRBJ2-3 | TRBV27 | TRBD2 | few | TGTGCCATCGGGGGGGCCTCCGCCCCAGATACGCAGTATTTT | CAIGGASAPDTQYF
TRBJ2-1 | TRBV19 | - | few | TGTGCCAGCCGTGTTTCCGGGGAGACCTATTATTTCAATGAGCAGTTCTTC | CASRVSGETYYFNEQFF
TRBJ1-3 | TRBV7-9 | - | - | TGTGCCAGCAGCCCGCCGGGCTCTGGAAACACCATATATTTT | CASSPPGSGNTIYF
TRBJ1-5 | TRBV7-9 | - | - | TGTGCCAGCAGCGAGATGGGGGGTAATCAGCCCCAGCATTTT | CASSEMGGNQPQHF
TRBJ2-7 | TRBV7-7 | TRBD1 | - | TGTGCTAGCAGCTTGGACAGGGGCCACGAGCAGTACTTC | CASSLDRGHEQYF
TRBJ1-2 | TRBV19 | - | - | TGTGCCACTAAGACTTCGGGGGGGGACTATGGCTACACCTTC | CATKTSGGDYGYTF
TRBJ2-7 | TRBV10-3 | TRBD2 | - | TGTGCCATCAGTGGCAATGGGACTAGCGGGAGGCCCAGCTCCTACGAGCAGTACTTC | CAISGNGTSGRPSSYEQYF
TRBJ2-3 | TRBV6-5 | TRBD1 | - | TGTGCCAGCACACTGACAGGGGGGGCAGATACGCAGTATTTT | CASTLTGGADTQYF
TRBJ2-7 | TRBV29-1 | TRBD1 | - | TGCAGCGTTGAAGGTCAAGGACAGGAGTCTGGCGAGCAGTACTTC | CSVEGQGQESGEQYF